The clone carrying this TCR beta chain was seen many times. V was pared by 6 bases and J by 4 bases, with 1 base of the junction left unmatched. The germline gives CDR1 SNHLY, CDR2 FYNNEI. The CDR3 contains 14 residues. CDR3-region Arm-PCR and iRepertoire HTBI primers produced the TCR beta libraries. TCRdb used MiXCR to reprocess the multiplex PCR reads, holding one entry per CDR3 protein. This table has some 450,000 distinct CDR3 sequences, 20% to 30% appearing once. This record belongs to a study of regulatory T cells in long-lasting Graves disease. Time point denoted: persistent/refractory GD, antithyroid drugs over 5 years with positive TRAb. From RNA extracted from PBMCs, the TCR library was made.

The sequencing used peripheral blood mononuclear cells (PBMCs), collected when the disease was refractory, from a patient treated with antithyroid drugs. The gene calls are TRBV2 and TRBJ2-2; 11 bases match TRBD1. The origin of this receptor is a female donor with Graves disease. CDR3 amino acids: CASRGQGVTGELFF. CDR3 nucleotide sequence: TGTGCCAGCAGGGGACAGGGGGTCACCGGGGAGCTGTTTTTT. Based on the CDR3 plus reference TRBV2 and TRBJ2-2, the full variable domain is EPEVTQTPSHQVTQMGQEVILRCVPISNHLYFYWYRQILGQKVEFLVSFYNNEISEKSEIFDDQFSVERPDGSNFTLKIRSTKLEDSAMYFCASRGQGVTGELFFGEGSRLTVL.